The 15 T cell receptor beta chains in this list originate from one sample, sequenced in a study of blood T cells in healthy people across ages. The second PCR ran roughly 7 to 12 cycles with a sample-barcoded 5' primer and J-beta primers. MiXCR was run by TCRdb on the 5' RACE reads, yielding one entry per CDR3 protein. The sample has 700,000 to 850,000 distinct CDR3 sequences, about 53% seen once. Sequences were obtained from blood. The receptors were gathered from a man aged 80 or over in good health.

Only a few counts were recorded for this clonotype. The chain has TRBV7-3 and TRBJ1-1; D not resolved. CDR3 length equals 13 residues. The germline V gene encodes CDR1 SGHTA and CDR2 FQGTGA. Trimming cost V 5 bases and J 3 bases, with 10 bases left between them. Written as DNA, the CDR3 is TGTGCCAGCAGCCCACAGTGGGACACTGAAGCTTTCTTT. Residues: CASSPQWDTEAFF.

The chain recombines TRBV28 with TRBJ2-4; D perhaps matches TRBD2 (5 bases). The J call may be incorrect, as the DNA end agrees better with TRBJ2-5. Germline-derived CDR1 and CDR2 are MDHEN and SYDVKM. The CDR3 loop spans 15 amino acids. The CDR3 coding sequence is TGTGCCAGCAGTTTCCCGGACTCCGCACAAGAGACCCAGTACTTC. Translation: CASSFPDSAQETQYF.

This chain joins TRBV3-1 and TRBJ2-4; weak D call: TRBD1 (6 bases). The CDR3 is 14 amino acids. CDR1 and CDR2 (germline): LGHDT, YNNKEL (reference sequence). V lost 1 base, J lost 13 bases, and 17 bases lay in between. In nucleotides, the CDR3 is TGTGCCAGCAGCCAAGGACAGGTAAACTGGGAGCAGTACTTC. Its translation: CASSQGQVNWEQYF.

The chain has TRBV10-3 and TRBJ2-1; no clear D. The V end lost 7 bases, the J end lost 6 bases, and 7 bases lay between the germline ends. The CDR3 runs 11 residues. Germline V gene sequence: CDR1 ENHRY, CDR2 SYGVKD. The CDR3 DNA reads TGTGCCATCATGAAGTCCAATGAGCAGTTCTTC. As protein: CAIMKSNEQFF.

In nucleotides, the CDR3 is TGTGCCAGCAGTGACCGCAGGGGCGGGGGCTACGAGCAGTACTTC. This gives the protein CASSDRRGGGYEQYF. The rearrangement links TRBV2 to TRBJ2-7; weak D call: TRBD2 (7 bases). The V and J ends lost 3 bases and 3 bases respectively, with 15 bases between them. The CDR3 spans 15 residues. From germline, CDR1 is SNHLY and CDR2 FYNNEI.

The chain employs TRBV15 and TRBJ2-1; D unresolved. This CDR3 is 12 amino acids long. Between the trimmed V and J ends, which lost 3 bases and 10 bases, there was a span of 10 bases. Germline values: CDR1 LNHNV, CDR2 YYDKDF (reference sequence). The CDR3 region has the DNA TGTGCCACCAGCAGTCCCCCCCGCGAGCAGTTCTTC. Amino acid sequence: CATSSPPREQFF.

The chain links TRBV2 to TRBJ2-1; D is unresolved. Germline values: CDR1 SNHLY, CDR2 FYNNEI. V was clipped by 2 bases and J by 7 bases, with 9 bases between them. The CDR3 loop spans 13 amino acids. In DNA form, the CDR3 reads TGTGCCAGCAGTGAATTGGTCGGGAATGAGCAGTTCTTC. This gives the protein CASSELVGNEQFF.

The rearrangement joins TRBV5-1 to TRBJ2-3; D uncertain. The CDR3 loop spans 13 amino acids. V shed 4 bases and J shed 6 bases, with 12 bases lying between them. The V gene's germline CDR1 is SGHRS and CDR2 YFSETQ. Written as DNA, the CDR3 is TGCGCCAGCAGCGTGATACTTGAGGATACGCAGTATTTT. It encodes CASSVILEDTQYF.

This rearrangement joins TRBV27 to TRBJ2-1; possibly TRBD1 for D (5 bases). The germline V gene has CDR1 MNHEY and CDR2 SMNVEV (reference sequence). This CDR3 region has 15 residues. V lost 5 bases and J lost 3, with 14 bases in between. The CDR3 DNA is TGTGCCAGCAGTCCGCTTGGACAAGACTACAATGAGCAGTTCTTC. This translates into CASSPLGQDYNEQFF.

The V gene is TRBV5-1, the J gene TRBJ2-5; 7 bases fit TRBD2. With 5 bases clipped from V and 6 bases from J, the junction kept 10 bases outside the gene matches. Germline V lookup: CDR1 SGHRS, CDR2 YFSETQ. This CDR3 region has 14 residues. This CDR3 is CASRPTLAEKTQYF. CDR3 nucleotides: TGCGCCAGCAGACCTACCCTAGCGGAAAAGACCCAGTACTTC.

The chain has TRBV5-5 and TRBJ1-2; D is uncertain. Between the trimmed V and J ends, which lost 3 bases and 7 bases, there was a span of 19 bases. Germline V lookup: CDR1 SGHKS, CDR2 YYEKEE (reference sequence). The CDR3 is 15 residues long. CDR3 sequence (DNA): TGTGCCAGCAGCTCCCTAGGTCGGGAGCTGGGTGGCTACACCTTC. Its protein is CASSSLGRELGGYTF.

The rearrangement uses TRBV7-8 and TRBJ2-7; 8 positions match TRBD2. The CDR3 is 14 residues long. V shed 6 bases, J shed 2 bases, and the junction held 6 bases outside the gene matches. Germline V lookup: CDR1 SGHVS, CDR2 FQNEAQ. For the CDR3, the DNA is TGTGCCAGCAGTGGGACTAGTGAAACCTACGAGCAGTACTTC. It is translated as CASSGTSETYEQYF. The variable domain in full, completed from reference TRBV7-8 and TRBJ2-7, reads GAGVSQSPRYKVAKRGQDVALRCDPISGHVSLFWYQQALGQGPEFLTYFQNEAQLDKSGLPSDRFFAERPEGSVSTLKIQRTQQEDSAVYLCASSGTSETYEQYFGPGTRLTVT.

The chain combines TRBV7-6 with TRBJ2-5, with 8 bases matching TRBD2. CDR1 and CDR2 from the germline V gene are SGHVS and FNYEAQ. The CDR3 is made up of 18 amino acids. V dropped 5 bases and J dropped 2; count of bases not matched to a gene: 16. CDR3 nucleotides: TGTGCCAGCAGCCCACACAGCGGGAGCCGAGCCCAACAAGAGACCCAGTACTTC. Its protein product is CASSPHSGSRAQQETQYF.

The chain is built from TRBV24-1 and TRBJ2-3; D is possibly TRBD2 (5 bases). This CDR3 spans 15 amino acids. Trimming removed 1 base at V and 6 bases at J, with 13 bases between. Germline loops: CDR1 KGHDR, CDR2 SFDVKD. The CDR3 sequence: CATSDFGLAGDTQYF. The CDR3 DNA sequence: TGTGCCACCAGTGATTTTGGTCTAGCCGGGGATACGCAGTATTTT.

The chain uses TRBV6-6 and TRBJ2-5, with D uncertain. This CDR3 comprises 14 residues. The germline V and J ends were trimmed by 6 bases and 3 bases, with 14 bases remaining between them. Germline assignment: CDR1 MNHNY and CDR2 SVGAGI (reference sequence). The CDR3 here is CASRVTGNKETQYF. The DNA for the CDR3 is TGTGCCAGCAGAGTGACTGGGAATAAAGAGACCCAGTACTTC.